These 20 T cell receptor beta chains were all obtained from the same sample, sequenced in a study of radiotherapy plus CTLA-4 blockade in lung cancer. Profiling relied on immunoSEQ multiplex PCR, and the TCRdb table lists in-frame clones only, not all of them. The sample holds some 80,000 clones, more than 60% seen once. Sequencing used peripheral blood, obtained from a patient treated with radiotherapy plus ipilimumab. These TCRs come from a human donor with non-small cell lung cancer whose response to radiotherapy plus ipilimumab could not be evaluated. Some clones in this sample may be carry-over from other donors' samples.

The V call is TRBV2, the J call TRBJ1-1; no firm D call. Trimming took 3 bases from V and 0 from J, leaving 11 bases between them. Germline CDR1 reads SNHLY; CDR2 reads FYNNEI. This CDR3 is 15 amino acids long. CDR3 amino acids: CASSDRRFLNTEAFF. The DNA for the CDR3 is TGTGCCAGCAGTGATAGGCGGTTCCTGAACACTGAAGCTTTCTTT.

The chain couples TRBV5-1 to TRBJ1-4, with 7 bases identical to TRBD1. The J segment lost 8 bases and the V segment lost 4 bases, leaving 11 bases of the junction unmatched. The germline V gene has CDR1 SGHRS and CDR2 YFSETQ. CDR3 length: 15 residues. CDR3 coding DNA: TGCGCCAGCAGCGTCCAAACAGGGGCTGAAGAAAAACTGTTTTTT. Protein: CASSVQTGAEEKLFF.

This chain connects TRBV4-2 to TRBJ1-1, with D possibly TRBD1 on 6 matching bases. Trimming took off 1 base at V and 0 bases at J, with 12 bases between the two ends. The V gene's germline CDR1 is LGHNA and CDR2 YNFKEQ. The CDR3 has 16 amino acids. The CDR3 loop is CASSQAETGLNTEAFF. The DNA for the CDR3 is TGTGCCAGCAGCCAAGCGGAGACAGGCTTGAACACTGAAGCTTTCTTT.

DNA of the CDR3: TGTGCCAGTAGTATGGGGGCAGTGGCCACTGAAGCTTTCTTT. It encodes CASSMGAVATEAFF. J is TRBJ1-1 and V is TRBV19, with D possibly TRBD1 on 6 matching bases. CDR3 length equals 14 residues. Germline V gives CDR1 LNHDA, CDR2 SQIVND (reference sequence). Trimming shortened V by 3 bases and J by 4 bases, and 12 bases separated the two germline ends.

The rearrangement joins TRBV19 to TRBJ2-1, with D perhaps matching TRBD2 (6 bases). The CDR3 consists of 14 residues. Germline V gene data show CDR1 as LNHDA and CDR2 as SQIVND (reference sequence). V gave up 4 bases and J gave up 8 bases, with 15 bases separating them. DNA for the CDR3: TGTGCCAGTAGTACCCCGCGGGGTTTCCATGAGCAGTTCTTC. It encodes CASSTPRGFHEQFF.

The V gene is TRBV6-1, the J gene TRBJ2-4, with D tentatively TRBD2 (6 bases). CDR3 length: 15 residues. The V and J ends lost 6 bases and 2 bases respectively, with 14 bases between them. The germline V gene encodes CDR1 MNHNS and CDR2 SASEGT. The CDR3 nucleotides are TGTGCCAGCAGCCAAGCTGCGGGGACCAAAAACATTCAGTACTTC. It is translated as CASSQAAGTKNIQYF.

This clone was seen a handful of times. The chain combines TRBV10-3 with TRBJ1-4; possibly TRBD1 for D (5 bases). Trimming removed 6 bases from V and 5 bases from J, with 16 bases in between. The CDR3 runs to 15 residues. Germline V gene lookup returns CDR1 ENHRY and CDR2 SYGVKD. CDR3 protein: CAISPQAGKNEKLFF. CDR3 in DNA: TGTGCCATCAGCCCACAGGCAGGGAAGAATGAAAAACTGTTTTTT.

This clone was seen just once. The chain joins TRBV6-5 to TRBJ1-2; no reliable D call. The CDR3 has 14 residues. Trimming shortened V by 2 bases and J by 8 bases, and 15 bases separated the two germline ends. Germline V CDR1 and CDR2: MNHEY, SVGAGI. CDR3: CASSYGREFQGYTF. In DNA form, the CDR3 reads TGTGCCAGCAGTTACGGGCGGGAGTTCCAAGGCTACACCTTC.

The chain couples TRBV30 to TRBJ1-5; 10 nucleotides align to TRBD1. V was pared by 3 bases and J by 3 bases, with 2 bases of the junction left unmatched. The CDR3 loop spans 14 amino acids. Germline-derived CDR1 and CDR2 are GTSNPN and SVGIG (reference sequence). The CDR3 spells CAWSGTGVNQPQHF. The CDR3 DNA sequence: TGTGCCTGGAGCGGGACAGGGGTCAATCAGCCCCAGCATTTT.

The chain carries TRBV5-4 and TRBJ2-4, with TRBD2 matching over 12 bases. CDR3 length: 15 amino acids. Unmatched junction bases numbered 3, after V lost 0 bases and J lost 8 bases. Germline V gene data show CDR1 as SGHNT and CDR2 as YYREEE (reference sequence). For the CDR3, the DNA is TGTGCCAGCAGCTTGGCTAGCGGGGGGGCGGACATTCAGTACTTC. This codes for CASSLASGGADIQYF.

The V and J genes are TRBV15 and TRBJ1-1, with a possible D match to TRBD1 (6 bases). The V gene's germline CDR1 is LNHNV and CDR2 YYDKDF (reference sequence). CDR3 length: 16 amino acids. The germline V and J ends were trimmed by 1 base and 3 bases, with 15 bases remaining between them. Here the CDR3 DNA reads TGTGCCACCAGCAGAGGCGGGGGAGGGGGGCACACTGAAGCTTTCTTT. Translating it yields CATSRGGGGGHTEAFF.

This clone was seen only once. V gene TRBV29-1 combines with J gene TRBJ2-5; 7 bases match TRBD2. Germline V gene sequence: CDR1 SQVTM, CDR2 ANQGSEA. With 4 bases clipped from V and 5 bases from J, the junction kept 7 bases outside the gene matches. The CDR3 sequence is 13 residues long. The CDR3 DNA reads TGCAGCGTTGGGTCTAGCGGCGGCGAGACCCAGTACTTC. Its translation: CSVGSSGGETQYF. The variable domain in full, with the rest retrieved from reference TRBV29-1 and TRBJ2-5, is SAVISQKPSRDICQRGTSLTIQCQVDSQVTMMFWYRQQPGQSLTLIATANQGSEATYESGFVIDKFPISRPNLTFSTLTVSNMSPEDSSIYLCSVGSSGGETQYFGPGTRLLVL.

The chain combines TRBV27 with TRBJ1-4; D remains ambiguous. CDR3 size: 14 residues. Germline CDR1 and CDR2: MNHEY and SMNVEV (reference sequence). The V and J ends lost 6 bases and 4 bases respectively, with 12 bases between them. The CDR3 loop reads CASSPRGVNEKLFF. CDR3 nucleotides: TGTGCCAGCAGCCCCCGAGGAGTTAATGAAAAACTGTTTTTT.

The V and J genes are TRBV7-9 and TRBJ1-4; a possible D gene is TRBD1 (6 bases). Germline V lookup: CDR1 SEHNR, CDR2 FQNEAQ (reference sequence). Trimming pared 1 base from V and 3 bases from J, leaving 9 bases between. This CDR3 is built from 15 residues. CDR3 residues: CASSLVGGANEKLFF. The CDR3 DNA reads as TGTGCCAGCAGCTTAGTAGGGGGTGCTAATGAAAAACTGTTTTTT.

In its sample, this clone was seen once. This sequence joins TRBV4-2 and TRBJ1-4; D uncertain. CDR1 and CDR2 from the germline V gene are LGHNA and YNFKEQ. The CDR3 is made up of 15 amino acids. Trimming cost V 4 bases and J 5 bases, with 14 bases left between them. Here the CDR3 DNA reads TGTGCCAGCAGCCCCAAGCGGCAGGAGAATGAAAAACTGTTTTTT. It is translated as CASSPKRQENEKLFF.

The chain carries TRBV5-6 and TRBJ2-2, with D perhaps TRBD1 (6 bases). Per germline, CDR1 SGHDT and CDR2 YYEEEE. V lost 0 bases and J 4 bases, leaving 10 bases between the germline ends. The CDR3 has 15 amino acids. Written as DNA, the CDR3 is TGTGCCAGCAGCTTGGTGGGGGCTGGCACCGGGGAGCTGTTTTTT. Its protein product is CASSLVGAGTGELFF.

The chain uses TRBV6-5 and TRBJ2-7; 9 positions agree with TRBD2. Germline CDR1 MNHEY, CDR2 SVGAGI. V was pared by 6 bases and J by 6 bases, with 6 bases of the junction left unmatched. The CDR3 consists of 13 residues. The CDR3 nucleotides read TGTGCCAGCAGGGTAGCGGGGGAAGGCGAGCAGTACTTC. This encodes CASRVAGEGEQYF.

The chain has TRBV7-9 and TRBJ2-2, with TRBD1 matching 9 bases. With 5 bases clipped from V and 4 bases from J, the junction kept 8 bases outside the gene matches. This CDR3 comprises 16 residues. CDR1 SEHNR and CDR2 FQNEAQ come from the germline V gene (reference sequence). DNA for the CDR3: TGTGCCAGCAGCAGCCGGGACAGGGATATCACCGGGGAGCTGTTTTTT. Its translation: CASSSRDRDITGELFF.

This clone was seen a few times. V gene TRBV5-8 combines with J gene TRBJ1-3; 8 bases agree with TRBD1. Germline CDR1 reads SGHTS; CDR2 reads YDEGEE. The CDR3 extends over 18 amino acids. J lost 0 bases, V lost 1 base, and 9 bases had no gene match. The CDR3 region is CASSLLSGQGISGNTIYF. Here the CDR3 DNA reads TGTGCCAGCAGCTTGCTTTCCGGACAGGGAATCTCTGGAAACACCATATATTTT.

A remark on this clone: An end of the junction differs from the germline gene, which may be a read error. J is TRBJ2-5 and V is TRBV6-5; tentatively, D is TRBD2 (5 bases). The length of the CDR3 is 11 residues. Germline V gives CDR1 MNHEY, CDR2 SVGAGI. The CDR3 protein is CASMLGEAQYF. CDR3 in DNA: TGTGCCAGCATGCTGGGAGAGGCCCAGTACTTC.